The present T cell receptor beta chain was sequenced within a study of tumor-infiltrating lymphocytes in primary liver carcinoma. A constant-region primer served to make TCR beta cDNA from roughly 500 ng total RNA. Sequencing libraries for TCR beta derived from three nested multiplex PCR rounds that used slightly modified ARM-PCR. TRBV1-TRBV30 forward and Cbeta reverse primers drove the first two roughly 11-cycle rounds. A single record per CDR3 protein comes from TCRdb applying MiXCR to the multiplex PCR reads. Here the sample spans more than 95,000 distinct CDR3 sequences, 60% to 75% being singletons. CDR1 is SQVTM, CDR2 ANQGSEA, per germline. This CDR3 has 15 residues. Trimming removed 4 bases at V and 8 bases at J, with 21 bases between. Starting material for RNA and DNA co-extraction consisted of roughly 19-31 mg of unsorted bulk tissue.

The sample taken for sequencing was liver tumor tissue from sampling region 3. Subset indicated: tumor region T3, left-lateral pole. The chain employs TRBV29-1 and TRBJ2-1; perhaps TRBD1 as D (5 bases). This clonotype was obtained from a woman in her sixties or seventies with primary liver carcinoma and hepatitis B virus infection. The CDR3 spells CSVANRSRVEHEQFF. CDR3 bases: TGCAGCGTTGCTAACAGGTCACGGGTCGAGCATGAGCAGTTCTTC.